A selection of T cell receptor beta chains follows, all from one sample in a study of glioma-infiltrating T cells after dendritic cell vaccination. Profiled with immunoSEQ multiplex PCR; TCRdb holds only in-frame clones, not every one. The sample contains approximately 90,000 clones, 70% to 90% of which appear only once. This specimen was blood, taken after dendritic cell vaccination. Receptors originate from a human donor with glioblastoma. Each CDR3 is given with its conserved first and last residue. A D gene is named only where the DNA matches it firmly. Some rows have no size entry. The others give once, few or many, or a class for an expanded clone.

J	D	V	size	DNA	CDR3
TRBJ1-5	NA	TRBV6-1	NA	TGTGCCAGCAGTGGGTCAGGGAGGGCTAGTTGGGATAGCAATCAGCCCCAGCATTTT	CASSGSGRASWDSNQPQHF
TRBJ1-2	NA	TRBV4-1	NA	TGCGCCAGCAGCCAAGAAGGCGGCACTCTAACCTATGGCTACACCTTC	CASSQEGGTLTYGYTF
TRBJ1-3	NA	TRBV7-3	NA	TGTGCCAGCAGCTTTAACGCCGCGGGAAACACCATATATTTT	CASSFNAAGNTIYF
TRBJ1-5	NA	TRBV6-1	NA	TGTGCCAGTACTTCGAATCAGCCCCAGCATTTT	CASTSNQPQHF
TRBJ1-1	TRBD1	TRBV5-6	NA	TGTGCCAGCAGCTTCTCAGGGGGCGAGAGCACTGAAGCTTTCTTT	CASSFSGGESTEAFF
TRBJ1-2	NA	TRBV6-1	few	TGTGCCAGCAGACCTAGGCCCGACAGAACCTATGGCTACACCTTC	CASRPRPDRTYGYTF
TRBJ1-1	TRBD1	TRBV28	NA	TGTGCCAGCAGCTGGGGGGGACAGGGGATCACTGAAGCTTTCTTT	CASSWGGQGITEAFF
TRBJ2-5	NA	TRBV5-1	NA	TGCGCCAGCAGCTTCGGACAGCAAGAGACCCAGTACTTC	CASSFGQQETQYF
TRBJ1-4	NA	TRBV6-1	NA	TGTGCCAGCAGTCGAGAGGCGTGGAGGCTGTTTTTT	CASSREAWRLFF
TRBJ2-1	TRBD2	TRBV25-1	NA	TGTGCCAGCTCCCAGGATAGCGGGAGCTCCTACAATGAGCAGTTCTTC	CASSQDSGSSYNEQFF
TRBJ2-6	NA	TRBV7-3	NA	TGTGCCAGCAGCTTATCAGGCTCTGGGGCCAACGTCCTGACTTTC	CASSLSGSGANVLTF
TRBJ1-4	NA	TRBV4-1	NA	TGCGCCAGCAGAGAGATGGGGGGGAATAATGAAAAACTGTTTTTT	CASREMGGNNEKLFF
TRBJ2-2	TRBD1	TRBV6-1	few	TGTGCCAGCACTCAAGGGACAGGTAACACCGGGGAGCTGTTTTTT	CASTQGTGNTGELFF